This TCR beta chain comes out of a study of blood T cell repertoires in COVID-19. Produced via immunoSEQ multiplex PCR; TCRdb's table is partial and in-frame only. Among 400,000 or so clones listed, about 90% were seen once. The CDR3 consists of 13 residues. V lost 2 bases and J 3 bases, leaving 7 bases between the germline ends. Germline loops: CDR1 SEHNR, CDR2 FQNEAQ (reference sequence). This sequence joins TRBV7-9 and TRBJ1-2; D is unclear. Material for sequencing was PBMCs or T cells enriched from blood (not recorded which). This clonotype was obtained from a man in his late teens or twenties who had recovered from COVID-19. The CDR3 region has the DNA TGTGCCAGCAGCTTACCGGGAGACTATGGCTACACCTTC. Its protein product is CASSLPGDYGYTF.